This T cell receptor (beta chain) was captured by sequencing in a study of T cells in Graves' hyperthyroidism and ophthalmopathy. Findings and limits, study-wide: Ophthalmopathy was separated from stable hyperthyroidism by a 13 V-J model. Blood shared most expanded thyroid clonotypes above 0.001.

TCR beta CDR3 regions were amplified from RNA transcripts. First-round RT-PCR targeting the TCR CDR3 was performed with the HTBI primer set. TCRdb itself ran the multiplex PCR reads through MiXCR, one entry per CDR3 protein. In the table there are around 380,000 distinct CDR3 sequences, roughly 14% of which are singletons. Diagnoses were established using clinical symptoms, serum thyroxine and TRAb, thyroid ultrasound and orbital computed tomography. Trimming left V 4 bases short and J 4 bases short, with 12 bases between. The CDR3 consists of 15 residues. Germline CDR1 is SGHNT and CDR2 is YYREEE (reference sequence). As to this clonotype: Its antigen is still unknown.

This sequence was found in a man aged 30 to 45 with Graves' hyperthyroidism that later progressed to Graves' ophthalmopathy. The chain joins TRBV5-4 to TRBJ1-6, with a tentative D call TRBD1 (5 bases). The sample was blood. The CDR3 reads CASSRTPGYNSPLHF. The DNA of the CDR3 is TGTGCCAGCAGCCGGACACCGGGATATAATTCACCCCTCCACTTT. The whole variable domain, remainder taken from reference TRBV5-4 and TRBJ1-6, is ETGVTQSPTHLIKTRGQQVTLRCSSQSGHNTVSWYQQALGQGPQFIFQYYREEENGRGNFPPRFSGLQFPNYSSELNVNALELDDSALYLCASSRTPGYNSPLHFGNGTRLTVT.